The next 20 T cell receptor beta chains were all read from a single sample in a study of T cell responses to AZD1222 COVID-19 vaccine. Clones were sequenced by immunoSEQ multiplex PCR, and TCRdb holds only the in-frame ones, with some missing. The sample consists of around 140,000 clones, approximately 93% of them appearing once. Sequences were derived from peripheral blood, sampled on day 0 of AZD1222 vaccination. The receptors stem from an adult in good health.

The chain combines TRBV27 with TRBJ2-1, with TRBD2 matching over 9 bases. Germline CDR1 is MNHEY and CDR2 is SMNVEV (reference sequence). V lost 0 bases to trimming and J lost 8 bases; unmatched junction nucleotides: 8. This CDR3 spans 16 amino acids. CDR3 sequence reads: CASSLSWDLAGYEQFF. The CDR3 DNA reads TGTGCCAGCAGTTTATCTTGGGATCTAGCGGGATATGAGCAGTTCTTC.

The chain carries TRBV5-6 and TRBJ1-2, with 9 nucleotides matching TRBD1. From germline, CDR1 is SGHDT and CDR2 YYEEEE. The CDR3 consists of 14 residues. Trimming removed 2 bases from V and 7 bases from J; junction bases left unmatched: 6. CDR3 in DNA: TGTGCCAGCAGCTTCTCGACAGGGGGAGGTGGCTACACCTTC. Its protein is CASSFSTGGGGYTF.

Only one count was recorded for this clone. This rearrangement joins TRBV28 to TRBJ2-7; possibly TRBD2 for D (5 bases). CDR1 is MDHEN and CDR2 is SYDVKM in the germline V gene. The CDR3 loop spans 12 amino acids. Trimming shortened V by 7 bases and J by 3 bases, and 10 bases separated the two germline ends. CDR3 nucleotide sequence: TGTGCCAGCAATTCTCGGGACTACGAGCAGTACTTC. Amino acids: CASNSRDYEQYF.

CDR3 protein: CASSLGPQGLGNTIYF. The DNA for the CDR3 is TGTGCCAGCAGTTTGGGCCCGCAGGGTCTTGGAAACACCATATATTTT. The chain joins TRBV27 to TRBJ1-3; TRBD1 is a possible D gene (5 bases). V was pared by 3 bases and J by 3 bases, with 15 bases between. CDR1 and CDR2 (germline): MNHEY, SMNVEV (reference sequence). This CDR3 spans 16 amino acids.

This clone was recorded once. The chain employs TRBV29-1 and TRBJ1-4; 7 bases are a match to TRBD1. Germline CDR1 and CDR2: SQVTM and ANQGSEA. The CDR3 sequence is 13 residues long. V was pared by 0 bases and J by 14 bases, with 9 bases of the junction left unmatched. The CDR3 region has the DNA TGCAGCGTTGAAGACAGGGGGAGAAAAGGGCTGTTTTTT. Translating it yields CSVEDRGRKGLFF.

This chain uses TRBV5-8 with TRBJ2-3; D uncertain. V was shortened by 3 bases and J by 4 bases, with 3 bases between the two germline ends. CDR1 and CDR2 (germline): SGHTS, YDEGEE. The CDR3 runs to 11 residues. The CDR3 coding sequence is TGTGCCAGCAGCTGGGCAGATACGCAGTATTTT. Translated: CASSWADTQYF.

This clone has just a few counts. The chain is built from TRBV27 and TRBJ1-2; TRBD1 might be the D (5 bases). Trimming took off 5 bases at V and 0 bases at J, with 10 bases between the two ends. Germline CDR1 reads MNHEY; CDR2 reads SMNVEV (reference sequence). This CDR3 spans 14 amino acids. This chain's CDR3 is CASSVQGANYGYTF. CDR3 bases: TGTGCCAGCAGTGTCCAGGGAGCTAACTATGGCTACACCTTC.

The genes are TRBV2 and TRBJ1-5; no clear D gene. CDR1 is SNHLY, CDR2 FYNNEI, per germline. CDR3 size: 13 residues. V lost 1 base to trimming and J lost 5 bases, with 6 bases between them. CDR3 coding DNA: TGTGCCAGCAGTGAAGGGACCGATCAGCCCCAGCATTTT. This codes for CASSEGTDQPQHF.

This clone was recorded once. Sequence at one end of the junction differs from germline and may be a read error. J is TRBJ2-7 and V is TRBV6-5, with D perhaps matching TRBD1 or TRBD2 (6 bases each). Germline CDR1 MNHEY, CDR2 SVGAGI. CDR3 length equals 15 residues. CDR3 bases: TGTGCCAGCAGGGGGACTTTGACAGGATCCTACGGGCAGTACTTC. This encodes CASRGTLTGSYGQYF.

Written as DNA, the CDR3 is TGTGCCAGCAAGAATAGTTTTAGCAATCAGCCCCAGCATTTT. The encoded protein is CASKNSFSNQPQHF. The genes are TRBV2 and TRBJ1-5; D not resolved. Trimming pared 7 bases from V and 0 bases from J, leaving 10 bases between. Germline V CDR1 and CDR2: SNHLY, FYNNEI. The CDR3 runs 14 residues.

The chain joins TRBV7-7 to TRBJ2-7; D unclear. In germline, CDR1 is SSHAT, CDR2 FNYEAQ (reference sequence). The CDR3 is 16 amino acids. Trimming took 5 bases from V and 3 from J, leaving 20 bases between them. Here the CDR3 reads CASSPHPKGPIYEQYF. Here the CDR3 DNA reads TGTGCCAGCAGCCCTCACCCCAAAGGACCGATCTACGAGCAGTACTTC.

This CDR3 is CSVEDLPRYGYTF. The CDR3, as DNA: TGCAGCGTTGAAGATTTACCACGTTACGGCTACACCTTC. The gene calls are TRBV29-1 and TRBJ1-2; D unclear. CDR1 SQVTM and CDR2 ANQGSEA come from the germline V gene. The V end lost 0 bases, the J end lost 8 bases, and 13 bases lay between the germline ends. CDR3 length: 13 amino acids.

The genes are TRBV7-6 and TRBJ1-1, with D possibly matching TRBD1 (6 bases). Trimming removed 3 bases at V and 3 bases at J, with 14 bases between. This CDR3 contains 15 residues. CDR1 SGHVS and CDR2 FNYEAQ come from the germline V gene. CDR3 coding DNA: TGTGCCAGCAGCTTGAACCGGGACATCTACACTGAAGCTTTCTTT. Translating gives CASSLNRDIYTEAFF.

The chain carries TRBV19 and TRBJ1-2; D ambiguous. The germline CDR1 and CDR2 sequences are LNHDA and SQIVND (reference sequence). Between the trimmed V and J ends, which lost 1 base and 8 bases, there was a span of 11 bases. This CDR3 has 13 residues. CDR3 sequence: CASSIGVARGYTF. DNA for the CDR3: TGTGCCAGTAGTATAGGGGTAGCCAGGGGCTACACCTTC. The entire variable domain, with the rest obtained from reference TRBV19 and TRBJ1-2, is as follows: DGGITQSPKYLFRKEGQNVTLSCEQNLNHDAMYWYRQDPGQGLRLIYYSQIVNDFQKGDIAEGYSVSREKKESFPLTVTSAQKNPTAFYLCASSIGVARGYTFGSGTRLTVV.

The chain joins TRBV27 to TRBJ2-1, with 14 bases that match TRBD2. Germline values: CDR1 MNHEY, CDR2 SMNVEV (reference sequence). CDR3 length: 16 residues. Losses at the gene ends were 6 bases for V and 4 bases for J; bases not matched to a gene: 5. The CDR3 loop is CASSRLAGGMYNEQFF. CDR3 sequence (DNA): TGTGCCAGCAGCCGACTAGCGGGAGGGATGTACAATGAGCAGTTCTTC.

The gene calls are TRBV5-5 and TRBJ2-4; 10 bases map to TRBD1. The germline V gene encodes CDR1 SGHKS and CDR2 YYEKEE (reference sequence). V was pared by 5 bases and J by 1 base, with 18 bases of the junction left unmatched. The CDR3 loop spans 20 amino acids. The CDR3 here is CASRRLPESWGQGAKNIQYF. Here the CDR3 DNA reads TGTGCCAGCAGACGATTACCAGAGTCCTGGGGACAGGGGGCCAAAAACATTCAGTACTTC.

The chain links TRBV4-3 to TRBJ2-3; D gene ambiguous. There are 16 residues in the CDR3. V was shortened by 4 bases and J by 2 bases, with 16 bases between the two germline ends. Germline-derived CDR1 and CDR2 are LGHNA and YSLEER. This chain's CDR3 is CASSPSLGVVTDTQYF. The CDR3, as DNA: TGCGCCAGCAGCCCGAGTCTTGGAGTTGTCACAGATACGCAGTATTTT.

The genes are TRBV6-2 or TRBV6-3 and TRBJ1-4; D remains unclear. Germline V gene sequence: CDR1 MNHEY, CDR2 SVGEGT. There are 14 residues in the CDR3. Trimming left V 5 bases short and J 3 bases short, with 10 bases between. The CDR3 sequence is CASSPTWANEKLFF. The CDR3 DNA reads TGTGCCAGCAGTCCAACATGGGCTAATGAAAAACTGTTTTTT.

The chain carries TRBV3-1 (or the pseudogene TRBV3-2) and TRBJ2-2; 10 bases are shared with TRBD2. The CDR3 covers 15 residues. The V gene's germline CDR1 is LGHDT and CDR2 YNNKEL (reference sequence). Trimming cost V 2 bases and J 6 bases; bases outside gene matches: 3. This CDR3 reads CASSQSGRAPGELFF. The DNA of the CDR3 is TGTGCCAGCAGCCAAAGCGGGAGGGCGCCCGGGGAGCTGTTTTTT.

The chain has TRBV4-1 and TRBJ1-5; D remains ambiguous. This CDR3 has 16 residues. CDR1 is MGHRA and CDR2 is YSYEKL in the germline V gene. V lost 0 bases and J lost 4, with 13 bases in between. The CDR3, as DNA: TGCGCCAGCAGCCAAGATCTAGGGTTGGGGAATCAGCCCCAGCATTTT. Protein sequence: CASSQDLGLGNQPQHF.